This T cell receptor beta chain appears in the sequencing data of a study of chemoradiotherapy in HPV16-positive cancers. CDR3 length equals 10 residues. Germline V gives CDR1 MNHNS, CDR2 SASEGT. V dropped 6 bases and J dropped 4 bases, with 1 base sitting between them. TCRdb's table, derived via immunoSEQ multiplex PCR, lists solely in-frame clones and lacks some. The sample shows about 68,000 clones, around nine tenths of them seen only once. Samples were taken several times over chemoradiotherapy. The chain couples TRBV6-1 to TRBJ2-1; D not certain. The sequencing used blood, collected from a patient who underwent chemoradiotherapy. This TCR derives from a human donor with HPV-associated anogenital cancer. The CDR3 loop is CASRYNEQFF. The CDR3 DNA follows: TGTGCCAGCAGGTACAATGAGCAGTTCTTC.